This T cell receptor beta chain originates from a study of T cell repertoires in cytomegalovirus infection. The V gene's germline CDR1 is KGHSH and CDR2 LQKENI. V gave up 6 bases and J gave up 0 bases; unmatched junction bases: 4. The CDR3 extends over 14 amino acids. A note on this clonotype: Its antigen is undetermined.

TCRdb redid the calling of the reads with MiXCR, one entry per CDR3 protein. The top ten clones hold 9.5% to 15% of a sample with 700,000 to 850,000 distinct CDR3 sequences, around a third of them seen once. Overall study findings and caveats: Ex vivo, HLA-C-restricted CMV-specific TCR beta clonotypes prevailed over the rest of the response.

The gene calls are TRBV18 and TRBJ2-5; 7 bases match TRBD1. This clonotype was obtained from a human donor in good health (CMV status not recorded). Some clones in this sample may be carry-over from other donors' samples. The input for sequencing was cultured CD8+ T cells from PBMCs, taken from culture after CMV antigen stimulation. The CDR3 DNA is TGTGCCAGCTCGAGGACAGGAGACCAAGAGACCCAGTACTTC. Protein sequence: CASSRTGDQETQYF.